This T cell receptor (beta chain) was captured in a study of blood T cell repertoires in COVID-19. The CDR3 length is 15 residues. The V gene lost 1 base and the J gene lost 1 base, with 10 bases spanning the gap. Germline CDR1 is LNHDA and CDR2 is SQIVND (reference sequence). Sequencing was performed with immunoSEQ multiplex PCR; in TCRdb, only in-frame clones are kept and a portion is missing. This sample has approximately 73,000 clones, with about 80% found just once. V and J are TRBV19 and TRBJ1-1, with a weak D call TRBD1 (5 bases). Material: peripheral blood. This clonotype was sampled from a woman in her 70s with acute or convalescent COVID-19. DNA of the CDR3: TGTGCCAGTAGTATAGGGGCAGGGCCGAACACTGAAGCTTTCTTT. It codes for CASSIGAGPNTEAFF.